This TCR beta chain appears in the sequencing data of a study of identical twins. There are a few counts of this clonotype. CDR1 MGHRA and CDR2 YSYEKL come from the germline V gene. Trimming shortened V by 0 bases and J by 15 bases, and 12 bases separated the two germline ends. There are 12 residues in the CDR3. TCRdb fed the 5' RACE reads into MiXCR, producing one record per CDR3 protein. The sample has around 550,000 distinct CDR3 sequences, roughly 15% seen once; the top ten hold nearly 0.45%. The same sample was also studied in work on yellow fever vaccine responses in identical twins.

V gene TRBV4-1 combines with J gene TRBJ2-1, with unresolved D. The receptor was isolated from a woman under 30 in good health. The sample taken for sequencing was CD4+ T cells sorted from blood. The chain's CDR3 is CASSQEKEKPFF. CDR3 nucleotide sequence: TGCGCCAGCAGCCAAGAAAAAGAGAAGCCGTTCTTC.